This T cell receptor beta chain was sequenced in a study of control samples from healthy donors and cancer patients. A word on this clone: This same CDR3 is encoded by further DNA sequences in the sample.

Trimming left V 0 bases short and J 8 bases short, with 8 bases between. Germline CDR1 and CDR2: SGHDT and YYEEEE. The CDR3 contains 12 residues. Method: immunoSEQ multiplex PCR; TCRdb's copy keeps in-frame clones and lacks some. The data hold 15,000 to 18,000 clones, with around 87% observed a single time. The receptor comes from a woman in her seventies with colorectal cancer. This chain uses TRBV5-6 with TRBJ1-1, with D perhaps TRBD1 (6 bases). Sequencing input: PBMCs. CDR3 amino acids: CASSLVGTEAFF. The CDR3 DNA follows: TGTGCCAGCAGCTTGGTCGGGACAGAAGCTTTCTTT.